This T cell receptor (beta chain) was identified during a study of OX40 agonist ivuxolimab in advanced cancers. Turning to the study itself: Three patients responded partially, comprising one with hepatocellular carcinoma and two with cutaneous melanoma.

The V gene's germline CDR1 is SGHNT and CDR2 YYREEE (reference sequence). This CDR3 comprises 15 residues. V lost 0 bases, J lost 4 bases, and 11 bases lay in between. Some clones are missing from TCRdb's copy, which holds only in-frame ones; the method was immunoSEQ multiplex PCR. This sample has nearly 80,000 clones; around 85% occur once, and the top ten carry more than 3.5%. The chain employs TRBV5-4 and TRBJ2-1, with TRBD2 as a possible D gene (6 bases). The receptor comes from an adult with an advanced solid tumor such as melanoma, head and neck, liver or kidney cancer. The source was CD4+ or CD8+ T cells sorted from blood, collected in a trial of the OX40 agonist ivuxolimab. CDR3 in amino acids: CASSLDPGSYNEQFF. CDR3 coding DNA: TGTGCCAGCAGCTTGGACCCCGGGAGTTACAATGAGCAGTTCTTC.